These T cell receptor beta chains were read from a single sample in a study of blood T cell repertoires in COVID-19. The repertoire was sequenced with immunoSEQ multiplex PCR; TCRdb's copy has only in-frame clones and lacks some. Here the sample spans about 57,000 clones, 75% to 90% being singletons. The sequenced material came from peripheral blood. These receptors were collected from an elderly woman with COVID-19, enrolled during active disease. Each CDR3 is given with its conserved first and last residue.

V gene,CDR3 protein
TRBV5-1,CASSFTGLSYEQYF
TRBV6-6,CASSARGRGNQPQHF
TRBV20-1,CSASRLSLAGARSYEQYF
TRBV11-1,CASSFGGGELFF
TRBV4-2,CASSQSGPGGYGYTF
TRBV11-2,CASGGVGSGINTGELFF
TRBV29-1,CSVDPGATYGYTF
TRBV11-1,CASSLETNYGYTF
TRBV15,CATSGPDSPPSNQPQHF
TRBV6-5,CASSPQGAETQYF
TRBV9,CASSVEGAGVGYGYTF
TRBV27,CASPLPGQGGCNSPLHF
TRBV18,CASSPTSGERTQYF
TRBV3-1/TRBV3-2,CASSPTTGGYGYTF
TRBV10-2,CASSEIAGNTEAFF
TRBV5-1,CASSPGNSGLTYNEQFF
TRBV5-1,CASRRDRNYGYTF
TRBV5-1,CASSLTGGGQETQYF
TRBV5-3,CARSLVTGYGTDTQYF
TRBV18,CASSPSLPVMNTEAFF
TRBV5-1,CASSLAGEGERDTQYF
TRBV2,CASTDAASGSANTGELFF
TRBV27,CASSLRTTTEAFF
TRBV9,CASSVVGTGNSPLHF
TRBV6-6,CASSSLDRGHQPQHF
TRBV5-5,CASSPGTQTYEQYF
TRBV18,CASSPDRVLGEAFF
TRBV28,CASSLPVGTREQYF
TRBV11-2,CASSLRLAGGSDTQYF
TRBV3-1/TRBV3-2,CASSVARSGIGGYTF
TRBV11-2,CASSLEARANTEAFF
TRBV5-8,CASSLRGTNEKLFF
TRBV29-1,CSVRAGGTTDTQYF
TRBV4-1,CASSQERYNEQFF
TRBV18,CASSGTSKETQYF
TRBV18,CASSPRTGWGTDTQYF
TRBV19,CASQGQWEPQHF
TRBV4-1,CASSQRRTGLSYEQYF
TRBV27,CASGELNTEAFF
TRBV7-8,CASSLVLGGTEAFF
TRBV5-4,CASSLAGQLRVVDYGYTF
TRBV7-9,CASSLAGTAPYEQYF
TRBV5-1,CASSKDRFDGYTF
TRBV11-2,CASRREVGEAFF
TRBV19,CASSIDGFAGGYTF
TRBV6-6,CASSLKSGTSSSGANVLTF
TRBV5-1,CASSQSGATYEQYF
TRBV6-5,CASSYSAAGRRAEAFF
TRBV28,CASSFPLTGGVEQYF
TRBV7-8,CASSPRGGSSGNTIYF
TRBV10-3,CAISQRVTEQFF
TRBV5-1,CASSFIQGATGGYTF
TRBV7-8,CASRGRGAGELFF
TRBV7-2,CASSLAGGNTGELFF
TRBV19,CASSIGGKGIAGNGYTF